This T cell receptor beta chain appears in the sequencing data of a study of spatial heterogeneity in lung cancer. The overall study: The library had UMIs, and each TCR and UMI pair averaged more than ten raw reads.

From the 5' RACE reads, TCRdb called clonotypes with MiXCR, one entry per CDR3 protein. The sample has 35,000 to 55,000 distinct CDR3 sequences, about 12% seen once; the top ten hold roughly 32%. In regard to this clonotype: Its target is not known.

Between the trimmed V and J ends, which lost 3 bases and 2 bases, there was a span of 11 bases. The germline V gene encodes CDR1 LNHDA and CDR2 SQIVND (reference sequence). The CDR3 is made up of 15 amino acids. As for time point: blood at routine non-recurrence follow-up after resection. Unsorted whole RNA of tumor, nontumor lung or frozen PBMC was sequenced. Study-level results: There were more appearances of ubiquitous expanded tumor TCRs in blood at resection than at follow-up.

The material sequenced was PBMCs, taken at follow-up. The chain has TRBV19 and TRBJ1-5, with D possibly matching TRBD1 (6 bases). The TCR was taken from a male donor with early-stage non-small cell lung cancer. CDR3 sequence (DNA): TGTGCCAGTAGTATCCCCGGACAGCGCAATCAGCCCCAGCATTTT. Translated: CASSIPGQRNQPQHF.